Listed below are T cell receptor beta chains from one sample, sequenced in a study of blood T cell repertoires in COVID-19. Only in-frame clones appear in the TCRdb table, and some are missing; sequencing was by immunoSEQ multiplex PCR. The sample has 400,000 to 500,000 clones; 70% to 90% are singletons. Input material: PBMCs or T cells enriched from blood (not recorded which). These receptors were taken from a woman younger than 30 who had been exposed to COVID-19. Both conserved end residues are part of each CDR3. The order of the fields is CDR3 length, D gene, J gene, V gene, clone size, CDR3 DNA, CDR3 protein. A D gene is named only where the DNA matches it firmly. Only part of the rows carry a size: once, few, many, or a class if the clone is expanded.

length: 15
D: TRBD1
J: TRBJ2-2
V: TRBV7-9
size: .
DNA: TGTGCCAGCGGGGACAGGTGGGACAAGGCCGGGGAGCTGTTTTTT
CDR3: CASGDRWDKAGELFF

length: 16
D: TRBD2
J: TRBJ2-7
V: TRBV3-1/TRBV3-2
size: .
DNA: TGTGCCAGCAGCCAAGATCGAAGGGGAGGGGCTAAGGAGCAGTACTTC
CDR3: CASSQDRRGGAKEQYF

length: 15
D: TRBD2
J: TRBJ2-3
V: TRBV28
size: once
DNA: TGTGCCAGCAGAGTAGCGGGAGGGATACCAGATACGCAGTATTTT
CDR3: CASRVAGGIPDTQYF

length: 14
D: .
J: TRBJ2-7
V: TRBV7-9
size: .
DNA: TGTGCCAGCAGCTTTTCGGGGTACTCCTACGAGCAGTACTTC
CDR3: CASSFSGYSYEQYF

length: 14
D: TRBD1
J: TRBJ1-1
V: TRBV11-2
size: .
DNA: TGTGCCAGCAGCCGAGGAGGACAGGGAATTGAAGCTTTCTTT
CDR3: CASSRGGQGIEAFF

length: 14
D: .
J: TRBJ2-5
V: TRBV5-1
size: .
DNA: TGCGCCAGCACCCCGGGATCACCGGCAGAGACCCAGTACTTC
CDR3: CASTPGSPAETQYF

length: 15
D: TRBD1
J: TRBJ1-5
V: TRBV7-2
size: .
DNA: TGTGCCAGCAGCTGGGGACAGTGGGGCAATCAGCCCCAGCATTTT
CDR3: CASSWGQWGNQPQHF

length: 14
D: .
J: TRBJ1-1
V: TRBV18
size: .
DNA: TGTGCCAGCTCACCCACTCCGGACCCAGGAGGGGCTTTCTTT
CDR3: CASSPTPDPGGAFF

length: 13
D: .
J: TRBJ1-6
V: TRBV2
size: few
DNA: TGTGCCAGTCAAGGACAGTATAATTCACCCCTCCACTTT
CDR3: CASQGQYNSPLHF

length: 15
D: .
J: TRBJ1-4
V: TRBV9
size: few
DNA: TGTGCCAGCAGTGCGAGGGCGGCAACTAATGAAAAACTGTTTTTT
CDR3: CASSARAATNEKLFF

length: 14
D: TRBD2
J: TRBJ2-1
V: TRBV10-3
size: .
DNA: TGTGCCATCAGTGAGTCGGCTAGCGGGGGACAGCAGTTCTTC
CDR3: CAISESASGGQQFF

length: 14
D: TRBD2
J: TRBJ2-7
V: TRBV6-5
size: .
DNA: TGTGCCAGCAGACCGCTAGCGGGAGATCAAGAGCAGTACTTC
CDR3: CASRPLAGDQEQYF

length: 13
D: .
J: TRBJ1-2
V: TRBV12-3/TRBV12-4
size: .
DNA: TGTGCCAGCAGTCCACAGGGTAGTGATGGCTACACCTTC
CDR3: CASSPQGSDGYTF

length: 12
D: .
J: TRBJ2-3
V: TRBV29-1
size: .
DNA: TGCAGCGTTGCGGGTGGCACAGATACGCAGTATTTT
CDR3: CSVAGGTDTQYF

length: 16
D: TRBD1
J: TRBJ1-4
V: TRBV7-9
size: .
DNA: TGTGCCAGCAGCTTAGGGGACAGGGCGGCTAATGAAAAACTGTTTTTT
CDR3: CASSLGDRAANEKLFF

length: 17
D: TRBD2
J: TRBJ2-7
V: TRBV7-7
size: .
DNA: TGTGCTAGCAGCTTAGATCGTAGGACTAGCGTCGTCTACGAGCAGTACTTC
CDR3: CASSLDRRTSVVYEQYF

length: 12
D: .
J: TRBJ2-2
V: TRBV7-9
size: .
DNA: TGTGCCACTAAGACAGTCACCGGGGAGCTGTTTTTT
CDR3: CATKTVTGELFF

length: 18
D: .
J: TRBJ1-5
V: TRBV27
size: .
DNA: TGTGCCAGCAGTTTATCGGCGGTAGGGGGTGGTGGCAATCAGCCCCAGCATTTT
CDR3: CASSLSAVGGGGNQPQHF

length: 16
D: TRBD1
J: TRBJ1-2
V: TRBV19
size: .
DNA: TGTGCCAGTAGATTGGGACCGGGACAGGGGGCCTATGGCTACACCTTC
CDR3: CASRLGPGQGAYGYTF

length: 14
D: TRBD1
J: TRBJ2-7
V: TRBV5-1
size: .
DNA: TGCGCCAGCAGCTCAACCGGGACAGGGGGTGAGCAGTACTTC
CDR3: CASSSTGTGGEQYF

length: 16
D: .
J: TRBJ2-2
V: TRBV5-5
size: .
DNA: TGTGCCAGCAGCGTGGGACAGGCCGGGGGGGCCGGGGAGCTGTTTTTT
CDR3: CASSVGQAGGAGELFF

length: 15
D: .
J: TRBJ2-2
V: TRBV27
size: .
DNA: TGTGCCAGCAGTAAGGGGGATGTCGACACCGGGGAGCTGTTTTTT
CDR3: CASSKGDVDTGELFF

length: 15
D: .
J: TRBJ1-1
V: TRBV6-1
size: .
DNA: TGTGCCAGCAGTGAAGGGGGGGGAAGGAACACTGAAGCTTTCTTT
CDR3: CASSEGGGRNTEAFF

length: 14
D: .
J: TRBJ1-2
V: TRBV7-9
size: .
DNA: TGTGCCAGCAGCTTAAGCGCTGGGAACTATGGCTACACCTTC
CDR3: CASSLSAGNYGYTF

length: 15
D: TRBD2
J: TRBJ2-1
V: TRBV7-9
size: .
DNA: TGTGCCAGCAGCTTAGGACCGGGAGGGCCTTTAGGGCAGTTCTTC
CDR3: CASSLGPGGPLGQFF

length: 16
D: .
J: TRBJ2-1
V: TRBV11-2
size: .
DNA: TGTGCCAGCAGCTTAGGTAATAGCGGAGTTAACAATGAGCAGTTCTTC
CDR3: CASSLGNSGVNNEQFF

length: 17
D: .
J: TRBJ2-3
V: TRBV5-1
size: .
DNA: TGCGCCAGCAGCTTGGTCGGGACAAGAACTAGCACAGATACGCAGTATTTT
CDR3: CASSLVGTRTSTDTQYF

length: 14
D: .
J: TRBJ1-5
V: TRBV10-3
size: .
DNA: TGTGCCATCAGTGAGTCAGGGAGAAATCAGCCCCAGCATTTT
CDR3: CAISESGRNQPQHF

length: 11
D: TRBD1
J: TRBJ2-7
V: TRBV20-1
size: .
DNA: TGCAGTGCTGAGGACAGGCTGGAGCAGTACTTC
CDR3: CSAEDRLEQYF

length: 10
D: .
J: TRBJ2-7
V: TRBV28
size: .
DNA: TGTGCCAGCAGTACTAACAGGGTATACTTC
CDR3: CASSTNRVYF

length: 18
D: TRBD2
J: TRBJ2-3
V: TRBV10-1
size: .
DNA: TGCGCCAGCAGTGATACGGGACTAGCGGGAAAAGGTGCAGATACGCAGTATTTT
CDR3: CASSDTGLAGKGADTQYF

length: 14
D: .
J: TRBJ2-3
V: TRBV7-8
size: .
DNA: TGTGCCAGCAGCACCTGGACTACCACAGATACGCAGTATTTT
CDR3: CASSTWTTTDTQYF

length: 14
D: TRBD2
J: TRBJ2-3
V: TRBV29-1
size: .
DNA: TGCAGCGTTGCCGCGGGAGGGCCCTCAGATACGCAGTATTTT
CDR3: CSVAAGGPSDTQYF

length: 16
D: TRBD1
J: TRBJ1-5
V: TRBV28
size: .
DNA: TGTGCCAGCAGTCCCACCCCACAGGGGGGGGGTCAGCCCCAGCATTTT
CDR3: CASSPTPQGGGQPQHF

length: 13
D: .
J: TRBJ1-3
V: TRBV12-3/TRBV12-4
size: few
DNA: TGTGCCACAGGCGCCGCCCCTGGAAACACCATATATTTT
CDR3: CATGAAPGNTIYF

length: 18
D: .
J: TRBJ2-3
V: TRBV4-3
size: .
DNA: TGCGCCAGCAGCCAGAGAGGTTCTTTGGGGGCGAACACAGATACGCAGTATTTT
CDR3: CASSQRGSLGANTDTQYF

length: 14
D: TRBD1
J: TRBJ2-2
V: TRBV3-1/TRBV3-2
size: .
DNA: TGTGCCAGCAGCCTCCAGACAGGGACCGGGGAGCTGTTTTTT
CDR3: CASSLQTGTGELFF

length: 13
D: .
J: TRBJ2-1
V: TRBV19
size: .
DNA: TGTGCCAGTAGTCCGTACTCCTACAATGAGCAGTTCTTC
CDR3: CASSPYSYNEQFF

length: 15
D: TRBD1
J: TRBJ1-6
V: TRBV7-2
size: .
DNA: TGTGCCAGCAACGGCCAAGGGGGCCTAAATTCACCCCTCCACTTT
CDR3: CASNGQGGLNSPLHF

length: 13
D: .
J: TRBJ2-2
V: TRBV7-9
size: .
DNA: TGTGCCAGCGTTGACTCTTGGGCCGGGGAGCTGTTTTTT
CDR3: CASVDSWAGELFF

length: 14
D: TRBD1
J: TRBJ2-7
V: TRBV2
size: .
DNA: TGTGCCAGCGGCAGGACAGGGGGCTACTACGAGCAGTACTTC
CDR3: CASGRTGGYYEQYF

length: 11
D: .
J: TRBJ1-1
V: TRBV5-1
size: .
DNA: TGCGCCAGCAGGGGCGTCACTGAAGCTTTCTTT
CDR3: CASRGVTEAFF

length: 17
D: .
J: TRBJ1-5
V: TRBV11-3
size: .
DNA: TGTGCCAGCAGCCCGACGGGAACTTGGAGGGGCAATCAGCCCCAGCATTTT
CDR3: CASSPTGTWRGNQPQHF

length: 16
D: .
J: TRBJ2-2
V: TRBV18
size: once
DNA: TGTGCCAGCTCACCGATAGGGACTCAAAACACCGGGGAGCTGTTTTTT
CDR3: CASSPIGTQNTGELFF

length: 14
D: TRBD2
J: TRBJ2-1
V: TRBV28
size: .
DNA: TGTGCCAGCCATGAGCGGGACCGGGGGGATGAGCAGTTCTTC
CDR3: CASHERDRGDEQFF

length: 17
D: .
J: TRBJ1-3
V: TRBV30
size: once
DNA: TGTGCCTGGAGTGGAGGGCCCGGGCTCCCCTCTGGAAACACCATATATTTT
CDR3: CAWSGGPGLPSGNTIYF

length: 13
D: .
J: TRBJ2-7
V: TRBV4-1
size: .
DNA: TGCGCCAGCAGCCAAGATGGAGGCTCCGAGCAGTACTTC
CDR3: CASSQDGGSEQYF

length: 15
D: .
J: TRBJ2-3
V: TRBV6-2/TRBV6-3
size: .
DNA: TGTGCCAGCAGCCCCGGTGGGGGGACGGGAGATACGCAGTATTTT
CDR3: CASSPGGGTGDTQYF